This TCR beta chain was profiled in a study of CD8+ T cells in alopecia areata. For several patients, CD4+ cells were sorted into CD25+CD127- cells. Researchers picked out CD4+ and CD8+ T cells from PBMCs by sorting. The CDR3 contains 16 residues. Germline CDR1 reads SGHRS; CDR2 reads YFSETQ. Trimming stripped 0 bases from V and 5 bases from J, with 14 bases between. Sequencing templates came from extracted RNA that was reverse transcribed into cDNA. The table came from immunoSEQ multiplex PCR; TCRdb's copy has only in-frame clones and leaves some out. This table holds about 7,500 clones, around 64% found once. In its sample, this clone was seen a few times.

The receptor's source is a human donor with alopecia areata. The gene calls are TRBV5-1 and TRBJ2-2, with unresolved D. The sample was CD4+ Tregs sorted from blood. The CDR3 loop is CASSLAPPPRTGELFF. In DNA, the CDR3 is TGCGCCAGCAGCTTGGCGCCTCCCCCCCGGACCGGGGAGCTGTTTTTT.